This TCR beta chain is drawn from a study of cytotoxic CD8 clonotypes in ibrutinib-treated CLL (dated by TCRdb to 2020 to 2023). General notes on the study: The cohort included around 16 treatment-naive and approximately twelve relapsed/refractory patients; 17 were IGHV unmutated. Responses were partial in around 24 patients and complete in 2; after median around 66 months follow-up, some 14 stayed in remission and around 12 progressed. Response samples were taken after a median of 12 months on treatment, ranging from about 6 to 40 months. An average of around 250,000 productive templates and 94,082 productive rearrangements was obtained per sample. Longitudinal samples were available for about 30% of the roughly 90 trial participants. Cryopreserved peripheral blood mononuclear cells were obtained prior to treatment, at the time of response, and at either disease progression or sustained remission. Patients were still on ibrutinib when every remission and progressive disease sample was collected.

A MiSeq instrument was used for deep resolution sequencing, which targeted depths ranging from 1 in 1 million up to 1 in 200,000 T cells, with coverage averaging 10x for each clonotype. The immunoSEQ hsTCRB Kit was used to generate TCR beta libraries. Regarding the original processing steps: ImmunoSEQ Data Assistant and ImmunoSEQ Analyzer were used for data analysis, and V, D and J genes were assigned according to IMGT definitions. Clonality was computed as one minus normalized Shannon entropy of productive rearrangement frequencies, ranging from 0 to 1. Only overrepresented clonotypes making up at least 0.05% of the repertoire of each patient were included in the public clonotype analysis. Repertoires from thirteen age-matched healthy donors in immuneACCESS were used as clonality controls. Here the immuneACCESS table is served through TCRdb, limited to in-frame sequences with V and J called. Missing clones are a known gap in these copies; in checked studies unresolved V genes cover under half, and the rest lacks a known reason. Clonal size and the V and J genes are those of that table, whereas D and trimming came from the DNA. The sample includes more than 25,000 clones, with around 76% observed a single time. Less than 55% of the sample rests with the top ten.

CDR1 LGHNA and CDR2 YNFKEQ are derived from the germline V gene. The CDR3 runs 17 residues from the cysteine to the phenylalanine. Left in the record is the CDR3 DNA by itself, 51 bases read in frame from the first base. V drops 0 bases and J drops 1 base, leaving 15 bases in between. Comment on this clone: Its antigen specificity is not known. Base qualities are not recorded, but no much larger clone differs from it by a single base.

Roughly 1.8 micrograms of genomic DNA were extracted from cryopreserved PBMCs for TCR beta library preparation. High-throughput TCR beta sequencing was performed on longitudinal blood samples from CLL patients receiving ibrutinib monotherapy. The patients took part in an open-label, single-center phase 2 trial of ibrutinib monotherapy. What the authors observed across the whole study: Clonality increased at ibrutinib response, stayed stable in sustained remission, and fell back toward baseline at progression. Public clonotypes were rare and either shrank or stayed stable during treatment, and the rise in clonality at ibrutinib response reflected expansion of private clonotypes. Sustained-remission and progressing patients did not have matched sampling times, and lymph node repertoires were not examined. Baseline clonality exceeded that of age-matched healthy donors and correlated strongly with circulating CD8+ T-cell counts.

Source: PBMCs, taken after 36 months of ibrutinib treatment. This sequence was found in a human donor with chronic lymphocytic leukemia. Recombination joined TRBV4-2 with TRBJ1-1, and TRBD1 may be the D gene, going by 6 matching bases. In nucleotides, the sequence is TGTGCCAGCAGCCAAGATTGGAGGGGGAACCCGAACACTGAAGCTTTCTTT. This translates into CASSQDWRGNPNTEAFF.